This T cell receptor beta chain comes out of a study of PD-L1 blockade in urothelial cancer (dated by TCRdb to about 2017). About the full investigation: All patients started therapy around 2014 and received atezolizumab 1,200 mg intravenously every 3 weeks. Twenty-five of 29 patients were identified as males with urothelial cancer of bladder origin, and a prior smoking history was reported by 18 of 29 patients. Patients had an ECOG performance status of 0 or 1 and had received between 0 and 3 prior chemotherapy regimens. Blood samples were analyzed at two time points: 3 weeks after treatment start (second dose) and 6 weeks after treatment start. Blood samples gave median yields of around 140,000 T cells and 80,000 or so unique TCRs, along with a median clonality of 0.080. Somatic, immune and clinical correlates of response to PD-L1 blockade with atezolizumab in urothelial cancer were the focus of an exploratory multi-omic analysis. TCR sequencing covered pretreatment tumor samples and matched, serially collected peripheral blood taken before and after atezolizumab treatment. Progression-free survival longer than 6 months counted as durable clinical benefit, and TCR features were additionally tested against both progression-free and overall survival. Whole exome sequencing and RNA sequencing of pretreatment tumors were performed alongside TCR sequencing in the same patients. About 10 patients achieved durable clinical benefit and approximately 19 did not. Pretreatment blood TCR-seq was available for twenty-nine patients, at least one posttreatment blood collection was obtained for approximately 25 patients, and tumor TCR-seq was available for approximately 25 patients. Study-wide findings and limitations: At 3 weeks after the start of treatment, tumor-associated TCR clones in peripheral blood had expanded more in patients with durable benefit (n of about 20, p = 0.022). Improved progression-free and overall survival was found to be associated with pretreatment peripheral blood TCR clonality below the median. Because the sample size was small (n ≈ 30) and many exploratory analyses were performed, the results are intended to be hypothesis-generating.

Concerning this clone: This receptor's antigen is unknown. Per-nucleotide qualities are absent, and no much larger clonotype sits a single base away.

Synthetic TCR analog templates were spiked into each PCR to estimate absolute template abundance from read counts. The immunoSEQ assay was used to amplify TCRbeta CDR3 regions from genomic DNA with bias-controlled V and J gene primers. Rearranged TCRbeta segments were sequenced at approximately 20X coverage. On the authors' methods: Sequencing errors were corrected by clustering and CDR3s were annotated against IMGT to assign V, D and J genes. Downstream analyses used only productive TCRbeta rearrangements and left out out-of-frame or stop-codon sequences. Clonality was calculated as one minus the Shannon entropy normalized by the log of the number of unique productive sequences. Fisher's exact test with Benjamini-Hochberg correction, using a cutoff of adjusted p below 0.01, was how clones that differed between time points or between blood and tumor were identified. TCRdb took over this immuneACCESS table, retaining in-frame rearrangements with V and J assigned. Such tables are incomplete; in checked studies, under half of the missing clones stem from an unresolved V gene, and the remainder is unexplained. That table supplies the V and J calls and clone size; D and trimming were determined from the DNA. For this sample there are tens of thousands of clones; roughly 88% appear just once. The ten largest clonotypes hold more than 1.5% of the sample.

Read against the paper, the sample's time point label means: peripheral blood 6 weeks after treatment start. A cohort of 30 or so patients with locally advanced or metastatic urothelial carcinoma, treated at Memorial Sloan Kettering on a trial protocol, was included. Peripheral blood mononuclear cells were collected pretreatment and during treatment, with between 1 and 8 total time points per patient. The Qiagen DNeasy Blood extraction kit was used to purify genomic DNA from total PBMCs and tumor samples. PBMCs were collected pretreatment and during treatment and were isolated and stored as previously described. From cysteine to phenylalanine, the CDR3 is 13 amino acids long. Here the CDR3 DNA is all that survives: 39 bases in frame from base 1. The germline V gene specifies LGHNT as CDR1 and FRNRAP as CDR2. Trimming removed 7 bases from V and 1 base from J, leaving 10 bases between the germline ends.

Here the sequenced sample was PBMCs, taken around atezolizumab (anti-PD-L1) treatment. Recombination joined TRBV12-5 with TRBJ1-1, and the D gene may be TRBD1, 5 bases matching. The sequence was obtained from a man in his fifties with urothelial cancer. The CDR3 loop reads CASVERGNTEAFF. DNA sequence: TGTGCTAGTGTCGAAAGGGGGAACACTGAAGCTTTCTTT.